Sequencing of this TCR beta chain was carried out in a study of human T cells and chemical hapten exposure. Study background: The study sensitized with 2% DPC on a roughly 2 cm by roughly 2 cm patch of upper inner arm skin. Recorded diagnoses among the mostly female patients were alopecia areata, totalis or universalis. Among samples, TCR yields varied mainly because of small differences in pooled library volume. Study-wide results and caveats: Significantly greater numbers of large CDR3 similarity clusters came from expanded TCRs than from controls.

Time point specified: patch test 1, 2 weeks after DPC sensitization. Treatment of the sample: therapeutic diphenylcyclopropenone sensitization with weekly scalp DPC. Concerning this clonotype itself: What it recognizes is unknown.

V lost 5 bases to trimming and J lost 4 bases; unmatched junction nucleotides: 10. The CDR3 runs to 16 residues. TCRdb re-derived calls from the RACE reads in MiXCR, one entry per CDR3 protein. The profile shows 150,000 to 200,000 distinct CDR3 sequences, about 14% of them singletons. The sequence was obtained from a woman aged 25 to 39 with alopecia areata. Some clones in this sample may be carry-over from other donors' samples. This chain joins TRBV12-3 or TRBV12-4 and TRBJ1-5, with 8 bases identical to TRBD1. Sequences were derived from whole blood, sampled in connection with sensitization to the hapten diphenylcyclopropenone (DPC). The CDR3 sequence is CASSLFRTGPNQPQHF. Here the CDR3 DNA reads TGTGCCAGCAGTCTTTTTCGGACAGGGCCAAATCAGCCCCAGCATTTT.